The 11 T cell receptor beta chains below come from one sample, sequenced in a study of molecular identifiers for immune sequencing clone quantification (dated by TCRdb to the late 2010s). The method was PCR. The sequencer was a NextSeq 500. The raw public data were reprocessed by TCRdb itself: fastp quality trimming at Q25, MiXCR clonotype calling, in-frame beta chains only. Rows with one shared CDR3 protein collapse into an entry with the most common genes and DNA. Recorded for this sample are hundreds of thousands of distinct CDR3 sequences; 25% of them occurred a single time. The ten largest account for 0.7% to 0.95% of the sample. Material for sequencing was naive CD8+ T cells from blood, with Jurkat cell RNA spiked in. This specimen's cell subset or site label, per the study, means: FACS-sorted CD8+CD4-CCR7+CD45RA+ naive T cells. The receptors come from a human donor in good health. Some libraries in this study had Jurkat cell RNA spiked in.

Comment on this clonotype: Relative to the germline gene, one junction end is altered; a read error may explain this. The chain employs TRBV5-3 and TRBJ2-7; 8 bases are a match to TRBD1. TRBV5-3 is treated as an ORF (open reading frame) with a function not yet certain. The CDR3 loop spans 18 amino acids. CDR3 DNA sequence: TGTGCCAGCAGCGGAGGGACAGGCGGTGGGGAATTTTCCTACGAGCAGTCCTTC. Protein product: CASSGGTGGGEFSYEQSF.

There are many counts of this clonotype. The V call is TRBV4-1, the J call TRBJ2-5; D gene ambiguous. Trimming shortened V by 2 bases and J by 2 bases, and 12 bases separated the two germline ends. The CDR3 is made up of 15 amino acids. The V gene's germline CDR1 is MGHRA and CDR2 YSYEKL. The CDR3 protein is CASSQLHGQQETQYF. The DNA of the CDR3 is TGCGCCAGCAGCCAACTTCATGGCCAACAAGAGACCCAGTACTTC.

Details on this clonotype: This may arise from a read error, as a much more abundant clone is one base away. This sequence joins TRBV9 and TRBJ2-3, with a possible D match to TRBD2 (6 bases). CDR1 is SGDLS and CDR2 is YYNGEE in the germline V gene. The CDR3 sequence is 16 residues long. CDR3 sequence: CASSAPDKTSTDTRYF. CDR3 sequence (DNA): TGTGCCAGCAGTGCCCCGGACAAAACTAGCACAGATACGCGGTATTTT.

The genes are TRBV20-1 and TRBJ2-5; possible D gene TRBD1, 5 bases. CDR3 length equals 11 residues. Germline lookup yields CDR1 DFQATT and CDR2 SNEGSKA (reference sequence). The V end lost 1 base, the J end lost 10 bases, and 10 bases lay between the germline ends. This CDR3 is CSARVIGVQYF. The CDR3 coding sequence is TGCAGTGCTAGAGTTATAGGGGTCCAGTACTTC.

This clonotype was counted a single time. Just one base apart from a much larger clone, this may be a read error. V and J are TRBV9 and TRBJ2-2; D is possibly TRBD2 (6 bases). The CDR3 consists of 16 residues. CDR1 is SGDLS and CDR2 is YYNGEE in the germline V gene. The CDR3 loop reads CASSVATSPGAGGLFF. The CDR3 coding sequence is TGTGCCAGCAGCGTAGCTACTAGCCCTGGAGCCGGGGGGCTGTTTTTT.

Many counts were recorded for this clonotype. V and J are TRBV12-3 or TRBV12-4 and TRBJ2-1, with 11 bases identical to TRBD2. The V segment lost 7 bases and the J segment 0 bases; nucleotides outside the gene matches: 5. This CDR3 is built from 16 residues. CDR3 in amino acids: CASKPTSGSSYNEQFF. The CDR3 DNA reads TGTGCCAGCAAGCCTACTAGCGGGAGCTCCTACAATGAGCAGTTCTTC.

Worth noting for this clonotype: This clone may be a read error of a much larger clone one base away. The rearrangement uses TRBV28 and TRBJ2-3, with 8 bases that match TRBD2. CDR1 is MDHEN and CDR2 is SYDVKM in the germline V gene. There are 16 residues in the CDR3. CDR3 nucleotides: TGTGCCAGCAGTTCCGGACTAGCTTCACACACAGCTACGCAGTATTTT. Protein: CASSSGLASHTATQYF.

The J gene is TRBJ2-7, the V gene TRBV4-1, with D maybe TRBD1 (6 bases). CDR3 length: 17 residues. Trimming took 4 bases from V and 2 from J, leaving 21 bases between them. Germline assignment: CDR1 MGHRA and CDR2 YSYEKL. The CDR3 region is CASSPIPAGTPTYEQYF. The CDR3 coding sequence is TGCGCCAGCAGCCCTATACCCGCCGGGACACCGACCTACGAGCAGTACTTC.

The genes are TRBV30 and TRBJ2-5; TRBD2 aligns across 7 bases. The CDR3 is made up of 15 amino acids. Germline CDR1 and CDR2: GTSNPN and SVGIG (reference sequence). After removal of 2 bases from V and 6 bases from J, the junction contained 12 bases not matched to a gene. This chain's CDR3 is CAWSPRGVGGKTQYF. The CDR3 DNA follows: TGTGCCTGGAGTCCCCGCGGGGTGGGAGGGAAGACCCAGTACTTC.

On this clonotype itself: One end of the junction does not line up with germline, which may come from a read error. CDR3 loop: CSARDPSGVYEQHF. The DNA of the CDR3 is TGCAGTGCTAGGGACCCGAGCGGGGTATACGAGCAGCACTTC. The rearrangement links TRBV20-1 to TRBJ2-7; 7 bases line up with TRBD2. Germline loops: CDR1 DFQATT, CDR2 SNEGSKA (reference sequence). The CDR3 has 14 amino acids.

The chain links TRBV7-6 to TRBJ1-1; D unclear. There are 17 residues in the CDR3. V lost 5 bases and J 5 bases, leaving 24 bases between the germline ends. Germline V gives CDR1 SGHVS, CDR2 FNYEAQ. CDR3 sequence reads: CASSAIGTDPPRTEAFF. The CDR3 DNA reads as TGTGCCAGCAGCGCTATAGGAACAGACCCACCCCGAACTGAAGCTTTCTTT.